These T cell receptor beta chains were read from a single sample in a study of regulatory T cells in long-lasting Graves disease. TCRdb re-called the multiplex PCR reads through MiXCR, storing one row per CDR3 protein. The table includes about 420,000 distinct CDR3 sequences, around 20% detected once. This specimen was peripheral blood mononuclear cells (PBMCs), taken when the disease was refractory, from a patient treated with antithyroid drugs. The receptors shown here come from a female donor with Graves disease. Both conserved end residues are part of each CDR3. The order of the fields is CDR3 length, D gene, J gene, clone size, V gene, CDR3 protein, CDR3 DNA. The D gene is left open where the match is weak. Clone size is given for some rows only: seen once, a few or many times, or a class if the clone is expanded.

length: 13
D: TRBD2
J: TRBJ2-5
size: .
V: TRBV12-3/TRBV12-4
CDR3: CASNQAGGETQYF
DNA: TGTGCCAGCAATCAAGCGGGAGGAGAGACCCAGTACTTC

length: 12
D: .
J: TRBJ1-1
size: few
V: TRBV6-1
CDR3: CASNQGGTEAFF
DNA: TGTGCCAGCAATCAAGGTGGCACTGAAGCTTTCTTT

length: 15
D: .
J: TRBJ2-7
size: .
V: TRBV15
CDR3: CATSVEKGISYEQYF
DNA: TGTGCCACCAGCGTGGAAAAGGGGATCTCCTACGAGCAGTACTTC

length: 15
D: TRBD2
J: TRBJ2-7
size: many
V: TRBV20-1
CDR3: CSAPGGLAETYEQYF
DNA: TGCAGTGCTCCAGGGGGACTAGCGGAGACCTACGAGCAGTACTTC

length: 15
D: TRBD1
J: TRBJ1-5
size: many
V: TRBV28
CDR3: CASSLGQGQFQPQHF
DNA: TGTGCCAGCAGCCTGGGACAGGGGCAGTTTCAGCCCCAGCATTTT

length: 14
D: .
J: TRBJ1-5
size: many
V: TRBV7-9
CDR3: CASSLGNSNQPQHF
DNA: TGTGCCAGCAGCTTAGGGAATAGCAATCAGCCCCAGCATTTT

length: 17
D: .
J: TRBJ1-5
size: many
V: TRBV20-1
CDR3: CSARDTMKQISNQPQHF
DNA: TGCAGTGCTAGAGACACGATGAAACAAATTAGCAATCAGCCCCAGCATTTT

length: 14
D: TRBD2
J: TRBJ2-5
size: .
V: TRBV7-2
CDR3: CASSSTSGTETQYF
DNA: TGTGCCAGCAGCTCGACTAGCGGGACAGAGACCCAGTACTTC

length: 16
D: .
J: TRBJ1-6
size: .
V: TRBV20-1
CDR3: CSTNRPPRTGDSPLHF
DNA: TGCAGTACTAACAGACCCCCGAGAACGGGGGATTCACCCCTCCACTTT

length: 15
D: .
J: TRBJ2-2
size: .
V: TRBV10-3
CDR3: CAIRSGIINTGELFF
DNA: TGTGCCATCAGGTCAGGGATCATCAACACCGGGGAGCTGTTTTTT

length: 14
D: .
J: TRBJ1-1
size: few
V: TRBV19
CDR3: CASSISSMNTEAFF
DNA: TGTGCCAGTAGTATCTCGAGCATGAACACTGAAGCTTTCTTT

length: 20
D: .
J: TRBJ2-4
size: .
V: TRBV28
CDR3: CASTKPVGAVGRLAKNIQYF
DNA: TGTGCCAGCACCAAACCCGTGGGGGCGGTGGGCCGACTAGCCAAAAACATTCAGTACTTC

length: 14
D: TRBD1
J: TRBJ2-7
size: many
V: TRBV2
CDR3: CASGWTTGAYEQYF
DNA: TGTGCCAGCGGATGGACAACAGGGGCCTACGAGCAGTACTTC

length: 15
D: TRBD1
J: TRBJ2-2
size: .
V: TRBV5-1
CDR3: CASSQRQGTTGELFF
DNA: TGCGCCAGCAGCCAACGACAGGGGACGACCGGGGAGCTGTTTTTT

length: 16
D: TRBD2
J: TRBJ2-7
size: many
V: TRBV20-1
CDR3: CSARAGTSVYSYEQYF
DNA: TGCAGTGCTAGGGCCGGGACTAGCGTATACTCCTACGAGCAGTACTTC

length: 16
D: TRBD1
J: TRBJ2-4
size: .
V: TRBV6-1
CDR3: CASQGITGTGVNIQYF
DNA: TGTGCCAGCCAGGGCATAACCGGGACAGGGGTGAACATTCAGTACTTC

length: 17
D: TRBD2
J: TRBJ2-7
size: many
V: TRBV28
CDR3: CASSLILAGDPTYEQYF
DNA: TGTGCCAGCAGTTTAATTCTAGCGGGGGATCCGACCTACGAGCAGTACTTC